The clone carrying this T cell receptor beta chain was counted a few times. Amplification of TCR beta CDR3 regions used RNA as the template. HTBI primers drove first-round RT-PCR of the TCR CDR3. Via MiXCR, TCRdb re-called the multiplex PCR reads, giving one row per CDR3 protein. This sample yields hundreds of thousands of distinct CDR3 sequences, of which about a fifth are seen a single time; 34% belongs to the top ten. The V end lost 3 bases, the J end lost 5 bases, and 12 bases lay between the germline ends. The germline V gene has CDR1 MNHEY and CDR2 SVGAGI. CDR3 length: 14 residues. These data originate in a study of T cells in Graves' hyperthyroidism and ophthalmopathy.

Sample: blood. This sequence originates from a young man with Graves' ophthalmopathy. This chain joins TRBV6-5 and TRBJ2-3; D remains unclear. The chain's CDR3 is CASSYRLGKDTQYF. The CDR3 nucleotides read TGTGCCAGCAGTTATCGGCTAGGCAAAGATACGCAGTATTTT.